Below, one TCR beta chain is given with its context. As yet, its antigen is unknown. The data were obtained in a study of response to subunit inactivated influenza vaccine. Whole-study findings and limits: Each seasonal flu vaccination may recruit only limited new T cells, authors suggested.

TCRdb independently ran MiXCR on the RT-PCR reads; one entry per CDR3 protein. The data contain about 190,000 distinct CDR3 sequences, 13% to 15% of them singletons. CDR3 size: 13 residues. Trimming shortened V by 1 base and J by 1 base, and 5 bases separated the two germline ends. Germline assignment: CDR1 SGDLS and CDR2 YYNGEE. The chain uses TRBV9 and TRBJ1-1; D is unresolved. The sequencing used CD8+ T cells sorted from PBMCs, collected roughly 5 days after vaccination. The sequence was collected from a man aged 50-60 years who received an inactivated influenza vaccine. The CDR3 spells CASSVLQNTEAFF. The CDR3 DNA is TGTGCCAGCAGCGTACTCCAGAACACTGAAGCTTTCTTT.